This T cell receptor beta chain was identified in a study of blood T cell repertoires in COVID-19. The CDR3 runs to 15 residues. In germline, CDR1 is SGHRS, CDR2 YFSETQ. V was pared by 0 bases and J by 5 bases, with 8 bases of the junction left unmatched. Per the original data handling: Reference gene primers were amplified, and this amplification served to estimate nucleated cell counts. The repertoire was sequenced with immunoSEQ multiplex PCR; TCRdb's copy has only in-frame clones and lacks some. V and J calls and clone size are copied from that table; D and trimming were computed from the DNA. The table includes 250,000 to 350,000 clones, around 90% detected once. Seattle patients were enrolled while actively infected and followed longitudinally.

This TCR derives from a woman between 50 and 59 years old with COVID-19, enrolled during active disease. This rearrangement joins TRBV5-1 to TRBJ2-7; TRBD2 matches at 7 bases. The material sequenced was peripheral blood. The chain's CDR3 is CASSLGAVGGNEQYF. The CDR3, as DNA: TGCGCCAGCAGCTTGGGTGCCGTCGGGGGGAACGAGCAGTACTTC.